The rows below give T cell receptor beta chains drawn from one sample of a study of cytomegalovirus exposure and HLA in healthy donors. The repertoire was sequenced with immunoSEQ multiplex PCR; TCRdb's copy has only in-frame clones and lacks some. Found here are over 150,000 clones, around 77% of them singletons; the top ten hold 3.7%. Specimen: PBMCs. The receptor set was obtained from a man aged 30 to 39 in good health and CMV-seropositive. Each CDR3 is given with its conserved first and last residue. A D gene is named only where the DNA matches it firmly. Rows give clone size only sometimes, using once, few, many, or a class for an expanded clone.

v_gene	j_gene	d_gene	abundance	CDR3aa
TRBV27	TRBJ2-3	TRBD2	-	CASSPLAGGLGADTQYF
TRBV30	TRBJ2-7	-	few	CAWSRGLGPSHEQYF
TRBV27	TRBJ2-7	TRBD1	-	CASSIGTGGYEQYF
TRBV28	TRBJ1-5	-	-	CASSSTGWGQPQHF
TRBV6-5	TRBJ2-3	-	once	CASSLTAYGTDTQYF
TRBV6-5	TRBJ1-1	-	-	CASSYHRVSYTEAFF
TRBV19	TRBJ1-5	-	-	CASSVQGHLGNQPQHF
TRBV6-1	TRBJ2-7	-	once	CASSKSGESSYEQYF
TRBV14	TRBJ1-1	-	-	CASSEGQTVNTEAFF
TRBV7-2	TRBJ1-3	-	-	CASSRGGASGNTIYF
TRBV19	TRBJ1-5	TRBD1	-	CASTATGGQPQHF
TRBV27	TRBJ2-3	-	-	CASSTLLAEYTDTQYF
TRBV6-1	TRBJ1-6	TRBD1	few	CASRLRTGAGSPLHF
TRBV5-6	TRBJ2-5	-	-	CASSSQETQYF